This T cell receptor beta chain stems from a study of somatic mutations in cytotoxic T cells in rheumatoid arthritis. Across the study: Patient blood, about 27 ml in EDTA, was obtained immediately after diagnosis and prior to the start of any treatment. Study observations and caveats: The largest CD8+ clone made up over 20% of CD8+ cells in 8 of 65 patients. Patients with rheumatoid arthritis did not differ significantly from age-matched healthy controls in CD8+ T-cell clonality. Antigen specificity of the expanded CD8+ clones was not determined.

The protocol was immunoSEQ multiplex PCR, while the TCRdb copy is restricted to in-frame clones and leaves out a portion. The sample holds approximately 16,000 clones, around 70% seen once. Turning to this clone: As yet, its antigen is unknown.

The V gene's germline CDR1 is SEHNR and CDR2 FQNEAQ (reference sequence). The CDR3 extends over 15 amino acids. Trimming pared 2 bases from V and 3 bases from J, leaving 12 bases between. The gene calls are TRBV7-9 and TRBJ2-3; D is tentatively TRBD1 or TRBD2 (5 bases each). Input material: CD8+ T cells sorted from blood. The TCR comes from an adult with rheumatoid arthritis. As DNA, the CDR3 is TGTGCCAGCAGCTTAATCGGGGCCATTACAGATACGCAGTATTTT. As protein: CASSLIGAITDTQYF.